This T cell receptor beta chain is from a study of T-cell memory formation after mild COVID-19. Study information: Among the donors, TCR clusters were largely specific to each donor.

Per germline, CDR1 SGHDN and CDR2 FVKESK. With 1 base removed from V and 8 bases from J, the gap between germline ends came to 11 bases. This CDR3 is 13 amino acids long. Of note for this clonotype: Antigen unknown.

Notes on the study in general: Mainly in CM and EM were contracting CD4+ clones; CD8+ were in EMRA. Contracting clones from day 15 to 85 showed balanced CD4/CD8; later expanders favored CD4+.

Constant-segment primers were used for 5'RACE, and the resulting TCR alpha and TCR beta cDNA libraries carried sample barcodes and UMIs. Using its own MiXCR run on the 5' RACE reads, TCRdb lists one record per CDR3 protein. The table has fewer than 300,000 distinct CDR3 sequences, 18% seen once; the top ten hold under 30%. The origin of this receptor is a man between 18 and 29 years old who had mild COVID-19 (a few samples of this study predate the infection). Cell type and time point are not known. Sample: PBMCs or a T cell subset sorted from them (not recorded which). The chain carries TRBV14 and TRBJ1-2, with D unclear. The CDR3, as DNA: TGTGCCAGCAGCCAAGGGATCGGGGAAGGCTACACCTTC. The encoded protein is CASSQGIGEGYTF.